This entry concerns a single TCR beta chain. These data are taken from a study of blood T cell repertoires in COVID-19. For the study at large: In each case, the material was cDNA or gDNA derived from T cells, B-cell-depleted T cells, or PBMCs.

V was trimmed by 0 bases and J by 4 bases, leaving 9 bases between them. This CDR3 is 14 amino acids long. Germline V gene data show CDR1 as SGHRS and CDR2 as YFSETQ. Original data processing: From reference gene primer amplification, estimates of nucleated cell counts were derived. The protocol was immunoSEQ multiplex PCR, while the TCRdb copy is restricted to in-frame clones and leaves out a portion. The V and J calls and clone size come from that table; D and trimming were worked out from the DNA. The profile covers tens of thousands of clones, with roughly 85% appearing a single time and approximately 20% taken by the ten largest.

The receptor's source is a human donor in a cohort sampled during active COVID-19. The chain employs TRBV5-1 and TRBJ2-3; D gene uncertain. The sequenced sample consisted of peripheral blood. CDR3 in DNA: TGCGCCAGCAGCTTGGTTGCCGCGCCAGATACGCAGTATTTT. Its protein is CASSLVAAPDTQYF.